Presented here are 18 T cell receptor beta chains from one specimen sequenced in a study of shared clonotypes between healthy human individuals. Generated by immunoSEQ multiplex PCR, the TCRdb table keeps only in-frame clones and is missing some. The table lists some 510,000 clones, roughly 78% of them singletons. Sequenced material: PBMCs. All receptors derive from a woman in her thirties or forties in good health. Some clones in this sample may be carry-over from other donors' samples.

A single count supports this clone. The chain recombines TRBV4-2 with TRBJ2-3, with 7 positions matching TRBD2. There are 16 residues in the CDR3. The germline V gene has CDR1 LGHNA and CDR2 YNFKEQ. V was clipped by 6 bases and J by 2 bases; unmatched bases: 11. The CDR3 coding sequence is TGTGCCAGCAGAAGTGGGCTAGCGGCTTACACAGATACGCAGTATTTT. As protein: CASRSGLAAYTDTQYF.

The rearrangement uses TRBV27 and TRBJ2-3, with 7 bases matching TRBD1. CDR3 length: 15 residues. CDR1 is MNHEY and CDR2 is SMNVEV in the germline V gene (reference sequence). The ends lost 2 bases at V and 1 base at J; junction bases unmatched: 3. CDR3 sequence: CASSLSGQGTDTQYF. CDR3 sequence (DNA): TGTGCCAGCAGTTTAAGCGGACAGGGCACAGATACGCAGTATTTT.

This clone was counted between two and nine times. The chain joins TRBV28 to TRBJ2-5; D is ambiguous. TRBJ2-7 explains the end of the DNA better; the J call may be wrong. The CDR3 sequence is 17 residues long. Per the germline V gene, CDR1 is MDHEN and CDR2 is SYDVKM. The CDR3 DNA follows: TGTGCCAGCAGTTTATCCCCCTGGGCGGTCGGAAGGTACGAGCAGTACTTC. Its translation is CASSLSPWAVGRYEQYF.

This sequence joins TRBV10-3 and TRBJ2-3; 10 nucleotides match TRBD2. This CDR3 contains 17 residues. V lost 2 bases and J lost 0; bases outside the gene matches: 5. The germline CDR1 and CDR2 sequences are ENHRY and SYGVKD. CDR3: CAISEVPGLASTDTQYF. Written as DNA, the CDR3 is TGTGCCATCAGTGAGGTACCGGGACTAGCGAGCACAGATACGCAGTATTTT.

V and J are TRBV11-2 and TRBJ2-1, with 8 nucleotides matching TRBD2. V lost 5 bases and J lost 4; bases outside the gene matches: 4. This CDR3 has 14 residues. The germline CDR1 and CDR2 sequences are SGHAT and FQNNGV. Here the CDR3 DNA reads TGTGCCAGCAGCCCCGGGACTAGGTACAATGAGCAGTTCTTC. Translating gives CASSPGTRYNEQFF.

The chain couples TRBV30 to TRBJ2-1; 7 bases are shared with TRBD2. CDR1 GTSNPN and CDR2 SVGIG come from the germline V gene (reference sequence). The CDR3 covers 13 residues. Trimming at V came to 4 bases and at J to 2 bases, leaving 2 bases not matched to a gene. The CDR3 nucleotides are TGTGCCTGGATGGCGGGAGCCTACAATGAGCAGTTCTTC. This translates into CAWMAGAYNEQFF. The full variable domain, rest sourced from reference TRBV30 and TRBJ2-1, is SQTIHQWPATLVQPVGSPLSLECTVEGTSNPNLYWYRQAAGRGLQLLFYSVGIGQISSEVPQNLSASRPQDRQFILSSKKLLLSDSGFYLCAWMAGAYNEQFFGPGTRLTVL.

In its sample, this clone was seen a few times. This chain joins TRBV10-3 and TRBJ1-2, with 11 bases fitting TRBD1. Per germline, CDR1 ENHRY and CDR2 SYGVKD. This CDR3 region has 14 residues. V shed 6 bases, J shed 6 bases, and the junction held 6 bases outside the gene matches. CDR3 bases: TGTGCCATCAGCGGGACAGGGGGTCTTCATGGCTACACCTTC. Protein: CAISGTGGLHGYTF.

The CDR3 spells CASSLRESSEKLFF. The CDR3 DNA reads as TGTGCCAGCAGCTTAAGGGAGAGTTCTGAAAAACTGTTTTTT. This chain joins TRBV5-4 and TRBJ1-4; D gene unclear. The CDR3 runs to 14 residues. Trimming removed 2 bases at V and 7 bases at J, with 12 bases between. Per the germline V gene, CDR1 is SGHNT and CDR2 is YYREEE (reference sequence).

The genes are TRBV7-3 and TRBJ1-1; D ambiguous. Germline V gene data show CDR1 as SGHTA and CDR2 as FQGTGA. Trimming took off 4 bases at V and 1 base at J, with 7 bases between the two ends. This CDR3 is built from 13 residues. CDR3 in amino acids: CASSSQQNTEAFF. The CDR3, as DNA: TGTGCCAGCAGCTCCCAACAGAACACTGAAGCTTTCTTT.

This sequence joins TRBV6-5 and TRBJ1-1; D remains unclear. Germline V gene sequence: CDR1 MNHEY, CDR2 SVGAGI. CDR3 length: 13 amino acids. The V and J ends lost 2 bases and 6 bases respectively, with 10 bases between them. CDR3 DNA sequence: TGTGCCAGCAGTTACAGAGGGATCGCTGAAGCTTTCTTT. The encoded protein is CASSYRGIAEAFF.

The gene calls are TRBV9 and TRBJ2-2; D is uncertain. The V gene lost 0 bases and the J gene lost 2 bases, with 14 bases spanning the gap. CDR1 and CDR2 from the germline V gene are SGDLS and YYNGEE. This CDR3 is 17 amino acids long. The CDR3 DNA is TGTGCCAGCAGCGTAGCGTATGGCGGAGCCAACACCGGGGAGCTGTTTTTT. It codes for CASSVAYGGANTGELFF.

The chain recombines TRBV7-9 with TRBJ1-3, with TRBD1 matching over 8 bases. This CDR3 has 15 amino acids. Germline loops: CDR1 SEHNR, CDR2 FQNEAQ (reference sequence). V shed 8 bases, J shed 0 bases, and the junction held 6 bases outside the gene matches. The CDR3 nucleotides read TGTGCCAGCGTACTACAGGGGGGCTCTGGAAACACCATATATTTT. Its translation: CASVLQGGSGNTIYF.

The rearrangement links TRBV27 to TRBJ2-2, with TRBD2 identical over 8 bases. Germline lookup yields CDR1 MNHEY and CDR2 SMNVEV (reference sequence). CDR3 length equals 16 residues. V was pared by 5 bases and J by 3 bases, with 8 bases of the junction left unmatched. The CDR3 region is CASSPPGGGDTGELFF. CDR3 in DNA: TGTGCCAGCAGTCCCCCGGGAGGGGGTGACACCGGGGAGCTGTTTTTT.

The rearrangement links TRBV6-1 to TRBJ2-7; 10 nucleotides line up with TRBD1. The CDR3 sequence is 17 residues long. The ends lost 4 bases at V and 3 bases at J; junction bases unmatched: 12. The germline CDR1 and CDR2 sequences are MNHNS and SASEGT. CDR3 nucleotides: TGTGCCAGCAGTGCCCGACAGGGGGCCCATATTGTCTACGAGCAGTACTTC. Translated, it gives CASSARQGAHIVYEQYF.

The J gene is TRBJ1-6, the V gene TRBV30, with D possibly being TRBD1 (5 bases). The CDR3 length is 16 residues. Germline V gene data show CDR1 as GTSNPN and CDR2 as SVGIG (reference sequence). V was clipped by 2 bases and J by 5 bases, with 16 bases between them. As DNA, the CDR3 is TGTGCCTGGAGTATCGGGGCAGGTGCCAATAATTCACCCCTCCACTTT. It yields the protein CAWSIGAGANNSPLHF.

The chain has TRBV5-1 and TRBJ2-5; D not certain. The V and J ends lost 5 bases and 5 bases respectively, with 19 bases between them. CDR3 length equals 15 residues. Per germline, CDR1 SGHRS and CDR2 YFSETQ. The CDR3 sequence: CASRVGWEASETQYF. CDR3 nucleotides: TGCGCCAGCAGGGTCGGGTGGGAAGCAAGCGAGACCCAGTACTTC.

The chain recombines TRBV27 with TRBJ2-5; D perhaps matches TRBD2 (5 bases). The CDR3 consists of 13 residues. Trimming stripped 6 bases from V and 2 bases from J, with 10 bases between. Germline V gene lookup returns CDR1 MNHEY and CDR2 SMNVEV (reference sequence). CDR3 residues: CASRWRGQETQYF. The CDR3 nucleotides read TGTGCCAGCAGGTGGAGAGGGCAAGAGACCCAGTACTTC.

This chain's CDR3 is CASSADRVGFQPQHF. As DNA, the CDR3 is TGTGCCAGTAGTGCGGACAGGGTCGGTTTTCAGCCCCAGCATTTT. This sequence joins TRBV19 and TRBJ1-5, with 8 bases lining up with TRBD1. V was clipped by 5 bases and J by 6 bases; unmatched bases: 9. CDR1 is LNHDA, CDR2 SQIVND, per germline (reference sequence). The CDR3 consists of 15 residues. The full variable domain, rest sourced from reference TRBV19 and TRBJ1-5, is DGGITQSPKYLFRKEGQNVTLSCEQNLNHDAMYWYRQDPGQGLRLIYYSQIVNDFQKGDIAEGYSVSREKKESFPLTVTSAQKNPTAFYLCASSADRVGFQPQHFGDGTRLSIL.